These T cell receptor beta chains were read from a single sample in a study of regulatory T cells in long-lasting Graves disease. TCRdb re-derived calls from the multiplex PCR reads in MiXCR, one entry per CDR3 protein. Of 400,000 to 500,000 distinct CDR3 sequences in the sample, around 15% were seen once. The data were also submitted as part of a second study, on T cells in Graves' hyperthyroidism and ophthalmopathy.

The sequencing here drew on peripheral blood mononuclear cells (PBMCs), taken at new diagnosis, from a patient treated with antithyroid drugs. All receptors derive from a woman aged 45-65 years with Graves disease. The CDR3 runs from the conserved cysteine through the conserved F or W. D genes are given only for firm matches. The listing skips clone size in some rows; elsewhere it reads once, few, many or a size class.

>NA|TRBV6-1|TRBJ2-1|many
TGTGCCAGCAGTGAGGTCACCCGGACGCCGGGTGGGTGGTTC
CASSEVTRTPGGWF
>NA|TRBV12-3/TRBV12-4|TRBJ1-2|many
TGTGCCAGCAGTTTCGGGGGAGTCCATGGCTACACCTTC
CASSFGGVHGYTF
>TRBD2|TRBV7-8|TRBJ2-2|many
TGTGCCAGCAGCCCAACTAGCGGGAGTATCGTCGGGGAGCTGTTTTTT
CASSPTSGSIVGELFF
>TRBD1|TRBV29-1|TRBJ2-3|many
TGCAGCGTCCACACCGGGACAGGGTTCACAGATACGCAGTATTTT
CSVHTGTGFTDTQYF
>NA|TRBV6-1|TRBJ1-6|NA
TGTGCCAGCAGCTACGGACTTACCCAAAATTCACCCCTCCACTTT
CASSYGLTQNSPLHF
>NA|TRBV5-1|TRBJ2-7|few
TGCGCCAGCAGCACAGGGCGGGCAGGCCACGAGCAGTACTTC
CASSTGRAGHEQYF
>NA|TRBV12-3/TRBV12-4|TRBJ1-2|many
TGTGCCAGCAGTTTCGTCCAGTATGGCTACACCTTC
CASSFVQYGYTF
>NA|TRBV27|TRBJ2-7|many
TGTGCCAGCAGTTTCTTGCAGGGAACCTACGAGCAGTACTTC
CASSFLQGTYEQYF
>NA|TRBV5-1|TRBJ2-1|few
TGCGCCAGCAGCGGGACCCGGGACTTCCACTACAATGAGCAGTTCTTC
CASSGTRDFHYNEQFF
>TRBD2|TRBV25-1|TRBJ2-2|few
TGTGCCCTAGCGGGTGACACCGGGGAGCTGTTTTTT
CALAGDTGELFF
>TRBD2|TRBV3-1|TRBJ2-5|NA
TGTGCCAGCAGCCCTGGATCCCTAGCGGGAGCTTTGGAGACCCAGTACTTC
CASSPGSLAGALETQYF
>NA|TRBV14|TRBJ2-5|NA
TGTGCCAGCAGCCAGTTCAAGGCCCCGGGAGAGACCCAGTACTTC
CASSQFKAPGETQYF
>NA|TRBV20-1|TRBJ2-2|few
TGCAGCGTGCAACAGGGTGCCGGGGAGCTGTTTTTT
CSVQQGAGELFF
>TRBD1|TRBV3-1|TRBJ2-7|many
TGTGCCAGCACCCCCACTCCGGGACAGGGTACCTCCTACGAGCAGTACTTC
CASTPTPGQGTSYEQYF
>NA|TRBV13|TRBJ2-7|NA
TGTGCCAGCAGCTACGGGAAAGACTGCTACGAGCAGTACTTC
CASSYGKDCYEQYF
>TRBD1|TRBV5-1|TRBJ2-1|many
TGCGCCAGCAGCCGGACAGGGGGTGTCAAGAACAATGAGCAGTTCTTC
CASSRTGGVKNNEQFF
>TRBD2|TRBV28|TRBJ2-1|many
TGTGCCAGCAGTTTATCCCTAGCGGGAGTGTGGCAGTTCTTC
CASSLSLAGVWQFF
>TRBD1|TRBV12-3/TRBV12-4|TRBJ1-5|NA
TGTGCCAGCAGTTTTGAGACAGGGGGAAATAGCAATCAGCCCCAGCATTTT
CASSFETGGNSNQPQHF
>NA|TRBV28|TRBJ2-7|few
TGTGCCAGCAGTGCCACAGGGTTCTACGAGCAGTGCTTC
CASSATGFYEQCF
>TRBD1|TRBV5-4|TRBJ2-3|few
TGTGCCAGCAGCCGGACAGGCGCCGGCACAGATACGCAGTATTTT
CASSRTGAGTDTQYF
>TRBD2|TRBV6-1|TRBJ2-5|few
TGTGCCACTACAAAAGCGGCAGCGGGAGGGGTAGTAGAGACCCAGTACTTC
CATTKAAAGGVVETQYF
>TRBD2|TRBV4-1|TRBJ2-7|many
TGCGCCAGCAGCCAAGAGAAGGGACTAGGGGCTCTGGGGCAGTACTTC
CASSQEKGLGALGQYF
>NA|TRBV5-5|TRBJ2-4|many
TGTGCCACCCAGGTTTCGGGCCAAAACATTCAGTACTTC
CATQVSGQNIQYF
>TRBD2|TRBV12-3/TRBV12-4|TRBJ2-5|many
TGTGCCAGCAAGCGGGACTCGCAAGAGACCCAGTACTTC
CASKRDSQETQYF
>NA|TRBV9|TRBJ2-7|many
TGTGCCAGCAGCGTAGATGGGACGGGCGTATACGAGCAGTACTTC
CASSVDGTGVYEQYF
>NA|TRBV20-1|TRBJ1-5|many
TGCAGTGCTAGGGAGGGTGACAGGCCCCTCGTTTGGCAGCCCCAGCATTTT
CSAREGDRPLVWQPQHF
>NA|TRBV5-1|TRBJ1-4|few
TGCGCCAGCAGCTTAGGGAGGTGGAATGAAAAACTGTTTTTT
CASSLGRWNEKLFF
>TRBD1|TRBV2|TRBJ2-6|few
TGTGCCAGCAGAAAAACGGACAGGGGAGGCTTAGTCCCTGGGGCCAACGTCCTGACTTTC
CASRKTDRGGLVPGANVLTF
>NA|TRBV18|TRBJ2-1|many
TGTGCCAGCTCACTCGACTCCCGAGGGAATGAGCAGTTCTTC
CASSLDSRGNEQFF
>TRBD2|TRBV27|TRBJ2-7|NA
TGTGCCAGCAGTTCCCGGACTAGCGGGCCCTACGAGCAGTACTTC
CASSSRTSGPYEQYF